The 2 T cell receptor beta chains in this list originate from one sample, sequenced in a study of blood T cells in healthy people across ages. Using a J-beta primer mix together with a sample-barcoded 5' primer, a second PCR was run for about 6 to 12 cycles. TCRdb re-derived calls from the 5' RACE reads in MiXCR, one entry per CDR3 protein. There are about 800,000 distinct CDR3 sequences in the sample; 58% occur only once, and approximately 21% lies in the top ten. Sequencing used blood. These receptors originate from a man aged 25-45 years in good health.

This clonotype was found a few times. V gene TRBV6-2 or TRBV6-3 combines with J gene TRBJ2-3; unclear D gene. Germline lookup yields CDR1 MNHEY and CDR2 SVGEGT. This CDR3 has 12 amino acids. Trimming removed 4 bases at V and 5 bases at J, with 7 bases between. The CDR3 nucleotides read TGTGCCAGCAGTTCGGTGGGAGATACGCAGTATTTT. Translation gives CASSSVGDTQYF.

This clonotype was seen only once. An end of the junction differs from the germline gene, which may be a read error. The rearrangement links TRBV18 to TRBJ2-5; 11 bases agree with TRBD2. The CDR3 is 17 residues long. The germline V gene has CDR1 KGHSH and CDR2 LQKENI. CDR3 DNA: TGTGCCTGCTCACCTACTAGCGGGAGATACAGCCAAGAGACCCAGTACTTC. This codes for CACSPTSGRYSQETQYF.